This is a list of T cell receptor beta chains from one sample in a study of blood T cell repertoires in COVID-19. Generated by immunoSEQ multiplex PCR, the TCRdb table keeps only in-frame clones and is missing some. The table lists roughly 100,000 clones, 87% of them singletons. The source material was peripheral blood. The receptors come from a man in his forties or fifties in a cohort sampled during active COVID-19. CDR3s include the opening cysteine and the closing phenylalanine or tryptophan. Fields, in order: D gene, V gene, J gene, CDR3 length, CDR3 protein. D genes are given only for firm matches.

NA	TRBV7-2	TRBJ2-5	14	CASSPPGGRETQYF
NA	TRBV11-2	TRBJ1-1	15	CASSLDQARGTEAFF
NA	TRBV12-1	TRBJ2-5	16	CASSATSGRNQETQYF
NA	TRBV11-3	TRBJ1-4	18	CASSLDGWGASTNEKLFF
TRBD1	TRBV4-1	TRBJ1-2	15	CASSPGQGTPTGYTF
TRBD2	TRBV11-2	TRBJ2-7	15	CASSLAGTKSYEQYF
NA	TRBV4-3	TRBJ1-2	17	CASSQDSRVQGAGGYTF
NA	TRBV28	TRBJ1-2	11	CASSILYGYTF
TRBD1	TRBV2	TRBJ1-4	16	CASSGPGQTPNEKLFF
TRBD1	TRBV5-8	TRBJ2-7	16	CASSSPRDRGSYEQYF
TRBD1	TRBV19	TRBJ1-1	13	CASTQDRGSQAFF
NA	TRBV4-2	TRBJ1-5	14	CASSLQGSNQPQHF
NA	TRBV7-2	TRBJ2-3	14	CASSGGDPRYTQYF
TRBD1	TRBV5-1	TRBJ2-2	15	CASSRQGSNTGELFF
NA	TRBV11-3	TRBJ1-3	12	CASSSQGNTIYF
NA	TRBV19	TRBJ1-1	15	CASSIEAYGNTEAFF
NA	TRBV2	TRBJ1-2	12	CASSEAAGGYTF
NA	TRBV19	TRBJ2-7	14	CASSIDSNSYEQYF
NA	TRBV7-6	TRBJ1-5	16	CASSLYTGREGQPQHF
TRBD1	TRBV19	TRBJ1-4	14	CASAPTGWDEKLFF
NA	TRBV5-5	TRBJ1-3	12	CASSLRGGTIYF
TRBD1	TRBV19	TRBJ1-2	13	CASRSGTGGGYTF
NA	TRBV28	TRBJ1-5	13	CASRTASNQPQHF
TRBD1	TRBV19	TRBJ2-3	13	CASTPDRVDTQYF
TRBD1	TRBV20-1	TRBJ1-1	15	CSASPRTGGYTEAFF
TRBD1	TRBV2	TRBJ1-2	16	CASRDRDRGRNYGYTF
NA	TRBV7-6	TRBJ2-3	15	CASSKRQGREDTQYF
NA	TRBV27	TRBJ2-7	14	CASSLQGPTYEQYF
NA	TRBV25-1	TRBJ1-2	14	CASSESGFPNGYTF
TRBD1	TRBV19	TRBJ2-1	15	CASIRTGGSYNEQFF
NA	TRBV18	TRBJ2-2	15	CASSPPTGMTGELFF
NA	TRBV7-2	TRBJ1-1	15	CASSSRGHSNTEAFF
TRBD1	TRBV5-1	TRBJ1-1	18	CASSLAARTGMMNTEAFF
NA	TRBV2	TRBJ1-5	15	CASSEGAGDYQPQHF
TRBD1	TRBV19	TRBJ2-7	15	CASSIAGGNSYEQYF
TRBD1	TRBV4-2	TRBJ1-4	16	CASSQTTGTGNEKLFF
NA	TRBV7-2	TRBJ2-7	14	CASSLEVGTYEQYF
TRBD1	TRBV10-3	TRBJ1-2	13	CAITGTGGSGYTF
TRBD2	TRBV10-3	TRBJ2-1	14	CAISAGDFYNEQFF
TRBD1	TRBV20-1	TRBJ1-4	11	CSAKDREKLFF
TRBD1	TRBV9	TRBJ1-1	17	CASSGPHRGATNTEAFF
NA	TRBV5-6	TRBJ2-5	13	CASSLDNQETQYF
NA	TRBV6-1	TRBJ1-1	15	CASSDLRLANTEAFF
TRBD1	TRBV7-2	TRBJ1-4	15	CASSLRTGGGEKLFF
TRBD1	TRBV2	TRBJ1-5	15	CASTNAGQRNQPQHF
TRBD1	TRBV7-9	TRBJ1-1	11	CAGGQGFRAFF
NA	TRBV3-1/TRBV3-2	TRBJ1-3	16	CASSRWGGSSGNTIYF
TRBD2	TRBV7-2	TRBJ2-3	15	CASSPWTSRTDTQYF
NA	TRBV2	TRBJ2-1	14	CASKKDPGYNEQFF
TRBD2	TRBV4-3	TRBJ2-4	15	CASSQTKTGRAIQYF
TRBD1	TRBV7-9	TRBJ1-1	12	CASKQGVAEAFF
TRBD2	TRBV9	TRBJ2-1	16	CASSEIAGGLRNEQFF
TRBD2	TRBV9	TRBJ2-5	17	CASSSSRLAGGQETQYF
TRBD1	TRBV2	TRBJ1-6	17	CASSDISTGGHNSPLHF
NA	TRBV11-2	TRBJ2-1	13	CASSLGPSNEQFF